Reported below is one TCR beta chain. V gave up 6 bases and J gave up 5 bases, with 18 bases separating them. This CDR3 region has 15 residues. Germline V gives CDR1 SGDLS, CDR2 YYNGEE. The data originate from a study of blood T cell repertoires in COVID-19. In the study overall: From the United States, Italy and Spain came samples of acute and convalescent COVID-19. PBMCs, B-cell-depleted T cells, or T cells provided the cDNA or gDNA that made up the material.

How the authors handled the data: Estimated nucleated cell counts came from reference gene primer amplification. Libraries were prepared by immunoSEQ multiplex PCR; TCRdb keeps only in-frame clonotypes and omits some of them. The V and J calls and clone size are taken from that table; D and trimming were inferred from the DNA. The sample has around 81,000 clones, approximately 86% seen once. The sequenced sample was peripheral blood. The sequence was obtained from a man between 65 and 85 years old with acute or convalescent COVID-19. The rearrangement joins TRBV9 to TRBJ2-1; D is possibly TRBD2 (6 bases). The DNA for the CDR3 is TGTGCCAGCAACTGGGGCGGGAAGCGGGACAATGAGCAGTTCTTC. Translation: CASNWGGKRDNEQFF.